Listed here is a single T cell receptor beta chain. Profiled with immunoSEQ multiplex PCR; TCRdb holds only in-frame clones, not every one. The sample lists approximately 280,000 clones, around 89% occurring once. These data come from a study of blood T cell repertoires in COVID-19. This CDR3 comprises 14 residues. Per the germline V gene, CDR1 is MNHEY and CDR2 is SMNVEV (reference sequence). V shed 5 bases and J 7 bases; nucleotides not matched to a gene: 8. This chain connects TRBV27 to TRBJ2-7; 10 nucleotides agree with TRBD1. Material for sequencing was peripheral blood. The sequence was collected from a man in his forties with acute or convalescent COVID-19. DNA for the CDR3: TGTGCCAGCAGTGCTGGGACAGGGGTTTATGAGCAGTACTTC. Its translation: CASSAGTGVYEQYF.